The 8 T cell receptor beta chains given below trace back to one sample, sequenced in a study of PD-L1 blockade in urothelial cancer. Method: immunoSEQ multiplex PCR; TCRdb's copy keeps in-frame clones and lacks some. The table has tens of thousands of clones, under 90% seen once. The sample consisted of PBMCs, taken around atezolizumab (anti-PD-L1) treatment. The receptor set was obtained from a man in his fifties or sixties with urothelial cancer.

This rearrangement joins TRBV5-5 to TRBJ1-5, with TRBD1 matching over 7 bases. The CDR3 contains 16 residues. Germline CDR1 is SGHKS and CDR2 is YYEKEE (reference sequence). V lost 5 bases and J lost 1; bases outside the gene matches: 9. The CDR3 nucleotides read TGTGCCAGCAGTTTAGAAGGGGGCTTAAGCAATCAGCCCCAGCATTTT. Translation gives CASSLEGGLSNQPQHF.

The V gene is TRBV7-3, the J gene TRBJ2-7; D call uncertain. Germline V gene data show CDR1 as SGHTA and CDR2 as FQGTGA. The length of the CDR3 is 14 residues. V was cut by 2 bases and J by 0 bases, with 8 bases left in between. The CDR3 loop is CASSLGPSSYEQYF. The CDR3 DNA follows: TGTGCCAGCAGCTTAGGGCCGAGCTCCTACGAGCAGTACTTC.

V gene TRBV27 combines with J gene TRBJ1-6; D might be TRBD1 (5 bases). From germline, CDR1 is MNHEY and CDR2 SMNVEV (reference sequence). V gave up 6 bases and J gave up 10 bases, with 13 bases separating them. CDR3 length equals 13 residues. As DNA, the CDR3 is TGTGCCAGCAGCCGAGCAGGGCTATCACCCCTCCACTTT. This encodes CASSRAGLSPLHF.

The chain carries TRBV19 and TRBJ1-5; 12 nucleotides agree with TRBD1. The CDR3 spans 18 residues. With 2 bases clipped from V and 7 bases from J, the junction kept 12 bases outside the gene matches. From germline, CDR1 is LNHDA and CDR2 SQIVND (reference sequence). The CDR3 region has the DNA TGTGCCAGTAGTATAAGTGGGACAGGGGGCCGGTTGAGACAGCCCCAGCATTTT. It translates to CASSISGTGGRLRQPQHF.

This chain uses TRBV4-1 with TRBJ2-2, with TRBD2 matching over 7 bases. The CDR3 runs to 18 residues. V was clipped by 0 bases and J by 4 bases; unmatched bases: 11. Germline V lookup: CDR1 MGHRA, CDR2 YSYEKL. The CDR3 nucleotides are TGCGCCAGCAGCCAAGAGGGGACTACAGCTTCGGGCACCGGGGAGCTGTTTTTT. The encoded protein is CASSQEGTTASGTGELFF.

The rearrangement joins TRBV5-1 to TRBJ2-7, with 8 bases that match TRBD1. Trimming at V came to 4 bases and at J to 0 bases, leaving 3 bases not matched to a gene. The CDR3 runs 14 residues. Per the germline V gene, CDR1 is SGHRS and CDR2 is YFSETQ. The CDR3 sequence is CASSLDRVSYEQYF. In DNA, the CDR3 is TGCGCCAGCAGCCTGGACAGGGTCTCCTACGAGCAGTACTTC. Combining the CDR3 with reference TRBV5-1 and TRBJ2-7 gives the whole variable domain KAGVTQTPRYLIKTRGQQVTLSCSPISGHRSVSWYQQTPGQGLQFLFEYFSETQRNKGNFPGRFSGRQFSNSRSEMNVSTLELGDSALYLCASSLDRVSYEQYFGPGTRLTVT.

The CDR3 region is CAISDTGTGAKNIQYF. CDR3 nucleotides: TGTGCCATCAGTGACACCGGGACAGGGGCCAAAAACATTCAGTACTTC. The chain combines TRBV10-3 with TRBJ2-4, with 9 bases matching TRBD1. Per the germline V gene, CDR1 is ENHRY and CDR2 is SYGVKD. V was pared by 3 bases and J by 1 base, with 4 bases of the junction left unmatched. The CDR3 is made up of 16 amino acids.

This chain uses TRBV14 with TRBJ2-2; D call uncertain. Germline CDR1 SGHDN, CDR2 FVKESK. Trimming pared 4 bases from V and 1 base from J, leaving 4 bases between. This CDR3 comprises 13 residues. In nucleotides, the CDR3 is TGTGCCAGCAGCCGGCAGAACACCGGGGAGCTGTTTTTT. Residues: CASSRQNTGELFF.